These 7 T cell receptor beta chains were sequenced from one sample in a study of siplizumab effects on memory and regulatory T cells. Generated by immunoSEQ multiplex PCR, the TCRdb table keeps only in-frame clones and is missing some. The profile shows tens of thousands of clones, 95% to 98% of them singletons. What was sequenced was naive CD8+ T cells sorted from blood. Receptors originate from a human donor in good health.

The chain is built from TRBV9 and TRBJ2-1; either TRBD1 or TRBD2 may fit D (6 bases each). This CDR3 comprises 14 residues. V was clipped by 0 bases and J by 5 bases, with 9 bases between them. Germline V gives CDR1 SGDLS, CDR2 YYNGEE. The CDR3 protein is CASSVAGAHNEQFF. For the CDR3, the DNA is TGTGCCAGCAGCGTAGCGGGGGCACACAATGAGCAGTTCTTC.

This CDR3 is CASSLTGGVTEAFF. CDR3 bases: TGCGCCAGCAGCTTGACAGGGGGTGTCACTGAAGCTTTCTTT. This rearrangement joins TRBV5-1 to TRBJ1-1; the match to TRBD1 covers 8 bases. From germline, CDR1 is SGHRS and CDR2 YFSETQ. There are 14 residues in the CDR3. The V gene end was trimmed by 1 base and the J gene end by 4 bases; junction bases not matched to a gene: 3.

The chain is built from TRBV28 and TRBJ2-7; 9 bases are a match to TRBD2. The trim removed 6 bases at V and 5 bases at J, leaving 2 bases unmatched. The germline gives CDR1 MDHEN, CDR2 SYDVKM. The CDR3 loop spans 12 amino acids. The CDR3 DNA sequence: TGTGCCAGCAGCTTAGCGGGGGACGAGCAGTACTTC. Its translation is CASSLAGDEQYF.

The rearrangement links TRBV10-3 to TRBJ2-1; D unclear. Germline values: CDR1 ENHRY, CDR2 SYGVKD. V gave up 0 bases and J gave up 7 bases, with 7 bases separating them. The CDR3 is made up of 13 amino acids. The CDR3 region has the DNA TGTGCCATCAGTGAGTCCGCCCTGAATGAGCAGTTCTTC. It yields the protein CAISESALNEQFF.

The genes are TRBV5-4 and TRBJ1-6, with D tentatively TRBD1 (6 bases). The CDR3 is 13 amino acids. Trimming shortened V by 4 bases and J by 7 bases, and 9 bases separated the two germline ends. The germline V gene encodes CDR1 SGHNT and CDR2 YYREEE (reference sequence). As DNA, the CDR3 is TGTGCCAGCAGCCCCGGACAGAATTCACCCCTCCACTTT. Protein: CASSPGQNSPLHF.

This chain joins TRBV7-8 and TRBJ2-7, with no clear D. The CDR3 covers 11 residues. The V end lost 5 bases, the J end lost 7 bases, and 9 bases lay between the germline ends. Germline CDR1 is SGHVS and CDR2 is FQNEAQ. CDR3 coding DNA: TGTGCCAGCAGCGTAGGGTGGGAGCAGTACTTC. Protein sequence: CASSVGWEQYF. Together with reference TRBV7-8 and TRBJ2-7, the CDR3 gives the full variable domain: GAGVSQSPRYKVAKRGQDVALRCDPISGHVSLFWYQQALGQGPEFLTYFQNEAQLDKSGLPSDRFFAERPEGSVSTLKIQRTQQEDSAVYLCASSVGWEQYFGPGTRLTVT.

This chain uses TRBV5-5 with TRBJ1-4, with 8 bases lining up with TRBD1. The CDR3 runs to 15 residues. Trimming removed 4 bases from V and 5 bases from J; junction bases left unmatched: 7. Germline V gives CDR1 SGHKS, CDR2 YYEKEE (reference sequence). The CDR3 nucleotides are TGTGCCAGCAGCCTGGGACAGGTCGCCAATGAAAAACTGTTTTTT. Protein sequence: CASSLGQVANEKLFF.